This record looks at one TCR beta chain sequence and its context. Its antigen is still unknown. No much larger clone is present one base from it, and per-base qualities are unavailable. The CDR3 has 14 amino acids, counting the end cysteine and phenylalanine. The CDR3 DNA has 42 bases and is translated from base 1. The trim is 2 bases for V and 7 bases for J, with a gap of 14 bases between the germline ends. As encoded in the germline V gene, CDR1 is KGHSH while CDR2 is LQKENI. The data were taken from a study of blood T cell repertoires in COVID-19 (dated by TCRdb to the early 2020s). Background on the whole study: Collaborator samples came from the United States, Italy and Spain and covered acute and convalescent phases of COVID-19. The material from the prospective study consisted of cDNA or gDNA derived from T cells, B-cell-depleted T cells, or PBMCs. Subjects who had been exposed to COVID-19, were actively infected with it, or had recovered from it provided the deeply sampled blood TCRbeta repertoires that made up the dataset. A freely available public database, intended as a resource for researchers studying the immune response to SARS-CoV-2, is where the repertoires were released. Samples were obtained from the ongoing ImmuneRACE study (first 160 participants) and from 950 to 1,500 subjects provided by 6 global collaborators. A de-identified subject ID, COVID-19 status, age in years and sex were almost always included in the sample metadata. Where available, HLA class I and class II types were obtained from metadata supplied by the sample provider rather than from assay-based typing. General study outcomes and caveats: Clinical and demographic metadata were provided uncurated, with the amount varying by source and participant.

A second Seattle source provided samples from volunteer blood donors who had recovered from COVID-19. The collaborating institutions used their own protocols to collect whole blood in K2EDTA tubes. Collaborator samples were shipped for TCRbeta analysis as frozen whole blood, isolated PBMCs, or DNA extracted from either sample type. TCRbeta CDR3 regions were amplified from genomic DNA using the immunoSEQ Assay, a bias-controlled multiplex PCR. Per the authors' processing: The number of nucleated cells in each sample was estimated by amplification of reference gene primers within the assay. To quantify the absolute abundance of each unique TCRbeta CDR3 rearrangement, sequence reads were collapsed and filtered. Productive Simpson clonality was computed per sample as the square root of Simpson's diversity index over productive rearrangements. TCRdb took over this immuneACCESS table, retaining in-frame rearrangements with V and J assigned. Such tables are incomplete; in checked studies, under half of the missing clones stem from an unresolved V gene, and the remainder is unexplained. V and J calls and clone size are copied from that table; D and trimming were computed from the DNA. This sample is represented by roughly 290,000 clones; over 75% of them were singletons. The ten largest clonotypes hold around 8% of the sample.

The rearrangement joined TRBV18 to TRBJ1-1; the D gene cannot be named for sure. Sequencing was carried out using peripheral blood. The sequence was obtained from a woman aged 50 to 65 who had recovered from COVID-19. The encoded CDR3 is CASSPTSLRVEAFF. Here is the DNA: TGTGCCAGCTCACCAACCTCACTCCGGGTTGAAGCTTTCTTT. The full variable domain, with segments outside the CDR3 supplied by the reference TRBV18 and TRBJ1-1 proteins, appears as NAGVMQNPRHLVRRRGQEARLRCSPMKGHSHVYWYRQLPEEGLKFMVYLQKENIIDESGMPKERFSAEFPKEGPSILRIQQVVRGDSAAYFCASSPTSLRVEAFFGQGTRLTVV.